These 27 T cell receptor beta chains share one sample of origin, sequenced in a study of T-cell reconstitution after alpha-beta-depleted transplantation in children. Preparation of the TCRbeta library used unique molecular identifiers. TCRdb reanalysed the PCR reads using MiXCR and keeps one entry per CDR3 protein. The repertoire holds 90,000 to 120,000 distinct CDR3 sequences, with 6.4% as singletons. The input for sequencing was PBMCs, mostly from graft donor cells, taken 360 days after TCRalphabeta/CD19-depleted stem cell transplant. These receptors originate from a male patient between 2 and 10 years old who had a stem cell transplant for acute lymphoblastic leukemia, so the T cells may come from the graft donor.

This clonotype occurred many times. J is TRBJ1-1 and V is TRBV5-4; the D is unclear. The germline gives CDR1 SGHNT, CDR2 YYREEE (reference sequence). V was clipped by 4 bases and J by 1 base, with 8 bases between them. The CDR3 runs to 13 residues. CDR3 region: CASSPLWNTEAFF. CDR3 DNA sequence: TGTGCCAGCAGCCCTTTGTGGAACACTGAAGCTTTCTTT.

At least ten counts were recorded for this clonotype. The chain couples TRBV5-6 to TRBJ2-3; TRBD2 is a possible D gene (5 bases). Per germline, CDR1 SGHDT and CDR2 YYEEEE. The CDR3 runs 15 residues. V dropped 2 bases and J dropped 5 bases, with 15 bases sitting between them. The chain's CDR3 is CASSFRTSRGDTQYF. The DNA of the CDR3 is TGTGCCAGCAGCTTCAGGACCTCCCGGGGAGATACGCAGTATTTT.

In this sample, this clonotype turned up many times. This sequence joins TRBV7-8 and TRBJ2-1, with 10 bases that match TRBD2. The V and J ends lost 4 bases and 5 bases, in that order; junction bases with no gene match: 14. CDR1 is SGHVS and CDR2 is FQNEAQ in the germline V gene. The CDR3 runs 18 residues. Here the CDR3 DNA reads TGTGCCAGCAGCTCAAGAACCTTAGCGGGAGGTTTGAACAATGAGCAGTTCTTC. Translation: CASSSRTLAGGLNNEQFF.

The table lists this clonotype with many counts. In DNA form, the CDR3 reads TGCAGCGTTGAAAGGGGGCCTGAGACCCAGTACTTC. Protein: CSVERGPETQYF. The chain combines TRBV29-1 with TRBJ2-5; 7 bases are shared with TRBD1. Germline CDR1 and CDR2: SQVTM and ANQGSEA. The CDR3 loop spans 12 amino acids. V gave up 2 bases and J gave up 5 bases; unmatched junction bases: 2.

This clonotype was recorded a few times. J is TRBJ2-7 and V is TRBV7-2; the D gene is possibly TRBD2 (5 bases). Germline CDR1 reads SGHTA; CDR2 reads FQGNSA. CDR3 length: 13 amino acids. V lost 4 bases and J 4 bases, leaving 11 bases between the germline ends. This CDR3 is CASSWLARYEQYF. The CDR3 DNA sequence: TGTGCCAGCAGCTGGCTAGCAAGGTACGAGCAGTACTTC.

This clonotype was counted many times. This rearrangement joins TRBV12-3 or TRBV12-4 to TRBJ2-1; TRBD2 matches at 8 bases. Losses at the gene ends were 6 bases for V and 8 bases for J; bases not matched to a gene: 12. CDR3 length: 15 residues. The CDR3 region is CASRMNSGIVHEQFF. In DNA, the CDR3 is TGTGCCAGCAGGATGAATAGCGGGATCGTCCATGAGCAGTTCTTC.

This clonotype came up many times. This chain links TRBV6-5 with TRBJ2-3; D not resolved. The germline gives CDR1 MNHEY, CDR2 SVGAGI. The CDR3 contains 14 residues. V was clipped by 0 bases and J by 5 bases, with 9 bases between them. The CDR3 DNA sequence: TGTGCCAGCAGTTACTCGGCCTTTGTAGATACGCAGTATTTT. Translation: CASSYSAFVDTQYF.

This clonotype was seen many times. V and J are TRBV11-2 and TRBJ1-2; perhaps TRBD1 as D (5 bases). Germline V gives CDR1 SGHAT, CDR2 FQNNGV. The V end lost 5 bases, the J end lost 2 bases, and 15 bases lay between the germline ends. The CDR3 spans 15 residues. The CDR3 is CASSPPGRGNYGYTF. CDR3 bases: TGTGCCAGCAGCCCCCCGGGGCGGGGCAACTATGGCTACACCTTC. Full variable domain (remainder filled in from reference TRBV11-2 and TRBJ1-2): EAGVAQSPRYKIIEKRQSVAFWCNPISGHATLYWYQQILGQGPKLLIQFQNNGVVDDSQLPKDRFSAERLKGVDSTLKIQPAKLEDSAVYLCASSPPGRGNYGYTFGSGTRLTVV.

At least ten counts were recorded for this clonotype. The chain links TRBV24-1 to TRBJ2-5; D assignment may be TRBD1 or TRBD2 (6 bases each). Trimming removed 6 bases from V and 4 bases from J, with 14 bases in between. Germline V gene data show CDR1 as KGHDR and CDR2 as SFDVKD. The CDR3 covers 14 residues. As DNA, the CDR3 is TGTGCCACCAGTAGCCGGGGGCTAGGAGAGACCCAGTACTTC. It is translated as CATSSRGLGETQYF.

This clonotype was observed a handful of times. Here the CDR3 DNA reads TGTGCCAGCAGCCAAGGAATTTGGGACAGGAACACTGAAGCTTTCTTT. Amino acids: CASSQGIWDRNTEAFF. The chain links TRBV14 to TRBJ1-1, with 7 bases aligning to TRBD1. The junction had 6 bases not matched to a gene; V was cut back by 1 base and J by 1 base. Germline V gives CDR1 SGHDN, CDR2 FVKESK. The CDR3 is 16 amino acids.

This clonotype showed up many times. The chain joins TRBV11-1 to TRBJ2-7; no clear D gene. Germline-derived CDR1 and CDR2 are SGHAT and FQDESV (reference sequence). The ends were cut back, 5 bases at V and 3 bases at J, with 14 bases in the middle. This CDR3 is built from 14 residues. CDR3 sequence reads: CASSPFRLYYEQYF. The CDR3 DNA follows: TGTGCCAGCAGCCCCTTTAGACTGTACTACGAGCAGTACTTC.

Many counts were recorded for this clonotype. The rearrangement joins TRBV6-2 or TRBV6-3 to TRBJ2-1, with TRBD1 matching over 9 bases. The CDR3 sequence is 16 residues long. J was trimmed by 5 bases and V by 4 bases; bases with no gene match: 9. Germline CDR1 is MNHEY and CDR2 is SVGEGT. CDR3 residues: CASSFMGDRVNNEQFF. DNA of the CDR3: TGTGCCAGCAGTTTCATGGGGGACAGGGTTAACAATGAGCAGTTCTTC.

This clonotype came up a few times. The J gene is TRBJ2-1, the V gene TRBV3-1; TRBD2 matches 12 bases. CDR1 and CDR2 from the germline V gene are LGHDT and YNNKEL (reference sequence). The CDR3 covers 16 residues. V lost 3 bases to trimming and J lost 9 bases; unmatched junction nucleotides: 9. CDR3 region: CASSHLTSGGQGEQFF. CDR3 sequence (DNA): TGTGCCAGCAGCCATCTGACTAGCGGGGGCCAGGGTGAGCAGTTCTTC.

The table lists this clonotype with a few counts. This chain links TRBV18 with TRBJ2-7; 8 positions match TRBD2. Germline CDR1 and CDR2: KGHSH and LQKENI. This CDR3 comprises 14 residues. V dropped 3 bases and J dropped 3; count of bases not matched to a gene: 4. The CDR3 here is CASSPREAIYEQYF. For the CDR3, the DNA is TGTGCCAGCTCACCGCGGGAGGCAATCTACGAGCAGTACTTC.

This clonotype has a handful of counts. The chain uses TRBV4-3 and TRBJ2-3; the D is unclear. With 4 bases removed from V and 5 bases from J, the gap between germline ends came to 16 bases. The CDR3 consists of 15 residues. Looked up from germline, CDR1 is LGHNA and CDR2 is YSLEER. The CDR3 loop is CASSRVLGSKDTQYF. For the CDR3, the DNA is TGCGCCAGCAGCCGTGTCCTAGGATCAAAAGATACGCAGTATTTT.

This clonotype was counted ten times or more. V gene TRBV4-2 combines with J gene TRBJ2-3; 12 nucleotides align to TRBD2. CDR1 and CDR2 from the germline V gene are LGHNA and YNFKEQ. V lost 5 bases, J lost 0 bases, and 6 bases stayed unmatched. The CDR3 loop spans 17 amino acids. DNA of the CDR3: TGTGCCAGCAGCGACCGGACTAGCGGGACTAGCACAGATACGCAGTATTTT. It yields the protein CASSDRTSGTSTDTQYF.

The table lists this clonotype with a few counts. The V gene is TRBV20-1, the J gene TRBJ1-2, with D hard to call. Trimming stripped 3 bases from V and 3 bases from J, with 11 bases between. The V gene's germline CDR1 is DFQATT and CDR2 SNEGSKA (reference sequence). This CDR3 has 13 amino acids. The CDR3 DNA is TGCAGTGCTAGGGGCCCGGTCCACTATGGCTACACCTTC. This translates into CSARGPVHYGYTF.

The chain combines TRBV20-1 with TRBJ1-5; D call uncertain. There are 15 residues in the CDR3. Deletions cut 5 bases from V and 4 bases from J, with 18 bases between. Germline lookup yields CDR1 DFQATT and CDR2 SNEGSKA (reference sequence). This chain's CDR3 is CSAPPAAAPNQPQHF. DNA for the CDR3: TGCAGTGCTCCCCCCGCGGCAGCCCCGAATCAGCCCCAGCATTTT.

This clonotype came up a few times. V is TRBV6-5 and J is TRBJ2-1; 9 bases match TRBD1. Germline V lookup: CDR1 MNHEY, CDR2 SVGAGI. CDR3 length: 17 residues. Trimming removed 0 bases from V and 2 bases from J; junction bases left unmatched: 5. The chain's CDR3 is CASSYSSGQGPYNEQFF. The CDR3 bases are TGTGCCAGCAGTTACTCATCCGGACAGGGGCCCTACAATGAGCAGTTCTTC.

This clonotype has a count of ten or more. J is TRBJ1-1 and V is TRBV6-2 or TRBV6-3; 7 bases fit TRBD1. Trimming at V came to 0 bases and at J to 5 bases, leaving 3 bases not matched to a gene. Germline assignment: CDR1 MNHEY and CDR2 SVGEGT. The CDR3 is made up of 14 amino acids. The DNA of the CDR3 is TGTGCCAGCAGTTACTCGAACAGGGGTACTGAAGCTTTCTTT. Translation gives CASSYSNRGTEAFF.

There are many counts of this clonotype. The chain couples TRBV9 to TRBJ2-2, with D perhaps TRBD2 (5 bases). This CDR3 comprises 15 residues. CDR1 and CDR2 (germline): SGDLS, YYNGEE. V dropped 3 bases and J dropped 6 bases, with 15 bases sitting between them. CDR3 DNA: TGTGCCAGCAGCGCCTCCGGAGGCACGGCCGGGGAGCTGTTTTTT. It is translated as CASSASGGTAGELFF.

This clonotype was seen many times. The V and J genes are TRBV7-2 and TRBJ2-1; 11 bases are a match to TRBD2. The junction had 5 bases not matched to a gene; V was cut back by 2 bases and J by 8 bases. Germline CDR1 reads SGHTA; CDR2 reads FQGNSA. This CDR3 has 15 residues. This chain's CDR3 is CASSLWSSGRYEQFF. CDR3 DNA: TGTGCCAGCAGCTTATGGTCTAGCGGGAGGTATGAGCAGTTCTTC.

This clonotype was seen many times. This chain joins TRBV2 and TRBJ2-5; tentatively, D is TRBD1 (6 bases). Trimming cost V 8 bases and J 2 bases, with 9 bases left between them. The CDR3 runs 12 residues. Germline V CDR1 and CDR2: SNHLY, FYNNEI. The CDR3 sequence is CASETGQETQYF. In DNA, the CDR3 is TGTGCCAGCGAAACAGGGCAAGAGACCCAGTACTTC.

Ten or more counts support this clonotype. This sequence joins TRBV7-9 and TRBJ2-5; no firm D call. The V end was cut by 5 bases, the J end by 1 base, with 11 bases between. The CDR3 has 14 residues. Germline V gene lookup returns CDR1 SEHNR and CDR2 FQNEAQ (reference sequence). The DNA for the CDR3 is TGTGCCAGCAGCCATATCCTGGGCCAAGAGACCCAGTACTTC. Amino acids: CASSHILGQETQYF.

Only a few counts were recorded for this clonotype. Written as DNA, the CDR3 is TGTGCCAGCAGTTACCTAAGGGGAGACCAAGAGACCCAGTACTTC. Translation gives CASSYLRGDQETQYF. The gene calls are TRBV6-5 and TRBJ2-5; D is tentatively TRBD1 or TRBD2 (5 bases each). The CDR3 loop spans 15 amino acids. Germline CDR1 is MNHEY and CDR2 is SVGAGI. V was trimmed by 2 bases and J by 0 bases, leaving 10 bases between them.

This clonotype was seen ten or more times. The genes are TRBV4-2 and TRBJ2-7; possible D gene TRBD1, 6 bases. Germline CDR1 LGHNA, CDR2 YNFKEQ. V lost 3 bases and J 4 bases, leaving 16 bases between the germline ends. The CDR3 has 15 residues. CDR3 nucleotide sequence: TGTGCCAGCAGCCACCGACAGGAACGAATTTACGAGCAGTACTTC. Amino acid sequence: CASSHRQERIYEQYF.

The table lists this clonotype with many counts. This sequence joins TRBV12-3 or TRBV12-4 and TRBJ1-2; D may be TRBD1 (6 bases). V was trimmed by 6 bases and J by 4 bases, leaving 15 bases between them. The CDR3 is 14 amino acids. CDR3 in DNA: TGTGCCAGCAGACTTACAGGGTCCCCCTATGGCTACACCTTC. Its translation: CASRLTGSPYGYTF.